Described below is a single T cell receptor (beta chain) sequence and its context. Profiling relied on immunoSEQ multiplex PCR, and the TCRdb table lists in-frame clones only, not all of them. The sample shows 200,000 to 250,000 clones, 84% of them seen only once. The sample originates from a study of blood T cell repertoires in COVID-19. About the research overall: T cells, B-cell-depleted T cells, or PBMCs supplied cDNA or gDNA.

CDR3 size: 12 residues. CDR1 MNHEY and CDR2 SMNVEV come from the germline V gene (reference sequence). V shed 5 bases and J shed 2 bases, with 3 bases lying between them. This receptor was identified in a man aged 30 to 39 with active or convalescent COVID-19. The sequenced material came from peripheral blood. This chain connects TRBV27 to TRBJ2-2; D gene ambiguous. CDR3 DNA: TGTGCCAGCAGTACTAACACCGGGGAGCTGTTTTTT. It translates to CASSTNTGELFF.